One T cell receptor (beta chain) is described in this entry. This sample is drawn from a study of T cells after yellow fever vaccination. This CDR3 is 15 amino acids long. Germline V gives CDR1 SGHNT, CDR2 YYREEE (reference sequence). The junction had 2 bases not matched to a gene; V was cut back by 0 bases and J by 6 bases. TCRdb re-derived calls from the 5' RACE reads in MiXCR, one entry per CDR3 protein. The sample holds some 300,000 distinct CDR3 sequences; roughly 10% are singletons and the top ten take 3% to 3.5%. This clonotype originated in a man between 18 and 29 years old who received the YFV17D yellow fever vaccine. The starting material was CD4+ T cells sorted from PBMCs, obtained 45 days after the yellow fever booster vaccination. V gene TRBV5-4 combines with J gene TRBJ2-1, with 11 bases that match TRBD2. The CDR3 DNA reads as TGTGCCAGCAGCTTGGCGACTAGCGGGGTCAATGAGCAGTTCTTC. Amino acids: CASSLATSGVNEQFF.